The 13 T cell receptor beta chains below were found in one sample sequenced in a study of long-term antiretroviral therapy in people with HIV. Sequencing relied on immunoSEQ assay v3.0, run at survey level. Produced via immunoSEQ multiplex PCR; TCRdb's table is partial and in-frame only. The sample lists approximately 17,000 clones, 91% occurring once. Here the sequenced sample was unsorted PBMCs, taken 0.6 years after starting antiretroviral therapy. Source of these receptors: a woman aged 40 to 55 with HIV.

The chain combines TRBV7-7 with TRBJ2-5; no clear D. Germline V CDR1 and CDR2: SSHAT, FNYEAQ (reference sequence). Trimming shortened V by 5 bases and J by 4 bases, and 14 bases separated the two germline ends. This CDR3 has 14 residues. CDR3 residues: CASSPRFKGETQYF. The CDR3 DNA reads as TGTGCCAGCAGCCCCCGGTTCAAAGGAGAGACCCAGTACTTC.

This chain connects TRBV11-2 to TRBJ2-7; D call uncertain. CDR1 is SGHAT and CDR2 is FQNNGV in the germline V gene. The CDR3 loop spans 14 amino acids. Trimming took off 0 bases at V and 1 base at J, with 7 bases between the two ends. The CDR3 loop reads CASSLDGPSYEQYF. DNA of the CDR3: TGTGCCAGCAGCTTAGATGGTCCATCCTACGAGCAGTACTTC.

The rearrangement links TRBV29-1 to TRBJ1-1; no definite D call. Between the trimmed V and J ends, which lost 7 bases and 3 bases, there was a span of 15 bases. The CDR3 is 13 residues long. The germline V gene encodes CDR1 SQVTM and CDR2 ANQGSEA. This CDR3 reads CSGYRPEDTEAFF. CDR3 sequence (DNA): TGCAGCGGTTATCGGCCGGAGGACACTGAAGCTTTCTTT.

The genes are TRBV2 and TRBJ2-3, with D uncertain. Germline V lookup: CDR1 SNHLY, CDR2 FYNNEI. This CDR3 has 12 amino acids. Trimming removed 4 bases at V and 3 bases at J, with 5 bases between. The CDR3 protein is CASSARTDTQYF. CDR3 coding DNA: TGTGCCAGCAGTGCCAGAACAGATACGCAGTATTTT.

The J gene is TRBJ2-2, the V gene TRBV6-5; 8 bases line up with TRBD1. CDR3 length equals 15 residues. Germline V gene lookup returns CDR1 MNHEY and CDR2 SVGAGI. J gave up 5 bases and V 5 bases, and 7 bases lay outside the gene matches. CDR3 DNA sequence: TGTGCCAGCAGTAACGGACAGGGACGGACCGGGGAGCTGTTTTTT. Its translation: CASSNGQGRTGELFF.

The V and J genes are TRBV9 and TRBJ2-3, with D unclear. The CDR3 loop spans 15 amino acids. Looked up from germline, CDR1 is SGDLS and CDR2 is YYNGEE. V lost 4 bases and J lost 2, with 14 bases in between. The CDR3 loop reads CASSPGIGLTDTQYF. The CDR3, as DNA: TGTGCCAGCAGCCCAGGTATCGGTCTCACAGATACGCAGTATTTT.

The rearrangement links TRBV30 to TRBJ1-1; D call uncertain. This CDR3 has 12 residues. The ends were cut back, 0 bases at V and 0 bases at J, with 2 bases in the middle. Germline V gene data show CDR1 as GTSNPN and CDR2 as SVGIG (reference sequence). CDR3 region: CAWSVMNTEAFF. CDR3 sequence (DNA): TGTGCCTGGAGTGTAATGAACACTGAAGCTTTCTTT.

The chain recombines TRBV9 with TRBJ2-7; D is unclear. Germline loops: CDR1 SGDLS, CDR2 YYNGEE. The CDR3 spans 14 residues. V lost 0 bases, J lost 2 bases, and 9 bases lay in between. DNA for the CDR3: TGTGCCAGCAGCGTAGGTAACGCAGCCTACGAGCAGTACTTC. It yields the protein CASSVGNAAYEQYF.

The chain's CDR3 is CASMGTGGNNEQFF. The CDR3 DNA follows: TGCGCCAGTATGGGGACAGGGGGAAACAATGAGCAGTTCTTC. The chain has TRBV5-1 and TRBJ2-1, with 11 positions matching TRBD1. There are 14 residues in the CDR3. In germline, CDR1 is SGHRS, CDR2 YFSETQ. V lost 8 bases and J lost 5; bases outside the gene matches: 6.

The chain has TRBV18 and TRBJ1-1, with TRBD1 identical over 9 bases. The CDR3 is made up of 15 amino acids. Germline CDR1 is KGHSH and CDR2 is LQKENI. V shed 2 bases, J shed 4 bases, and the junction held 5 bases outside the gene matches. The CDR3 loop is CASSPAGTGSTEAFF. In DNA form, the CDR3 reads TGTGCCAGCTCACCAGCCGGGACAGGGAGCACTGAAGCTTTCTTT.

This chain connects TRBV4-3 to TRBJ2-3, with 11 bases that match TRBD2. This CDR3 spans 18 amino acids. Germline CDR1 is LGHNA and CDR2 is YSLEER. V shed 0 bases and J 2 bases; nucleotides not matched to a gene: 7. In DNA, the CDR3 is TGCGCCAGCAGCCAAGATTGGCTAGCGGGGGGTTCCACAGATACGCAGTATTTT. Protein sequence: CASSQDWLAGGSTDTQYF.

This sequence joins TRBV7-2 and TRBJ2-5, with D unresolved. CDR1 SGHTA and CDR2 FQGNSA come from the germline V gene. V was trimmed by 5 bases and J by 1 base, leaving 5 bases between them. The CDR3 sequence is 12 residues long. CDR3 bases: TGTGCCAGCAGCGAAAGCCAAGAGACCCAGTACTTC. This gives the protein CASSESQETQYF.

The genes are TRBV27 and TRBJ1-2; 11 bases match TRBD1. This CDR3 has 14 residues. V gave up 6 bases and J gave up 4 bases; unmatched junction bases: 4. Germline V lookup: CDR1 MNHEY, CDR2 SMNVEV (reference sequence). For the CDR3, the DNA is TGTGCCAGCAGCCGGGACAGGGGGGGCTATGGCTACACCTTC. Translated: CASSRDRGGYGYTF.